Shown below are 19 T cell receptor beta chains from a single sample sequenced in a study of regulatory T cells in long-lasting Graves disease. The time point is: persistent/refractory GD, antithyroid drugs over 5 years with positive TRAb. From PBMCs, RNA was extracted and then used to make the TCR library. CDR3 regions were amplified by Arm-PCR using iRepertoire HTBI primers to build TCR beta libraries. MiXCR, applied by TCRdb to the multiplex PCR reads, yields one record per CDR3 protein. Among almost 350,000 distinct CDR3 sequences listed, roughly a fifth were seen once. The specimen was peripheral blood mononuclear cells (PBMCs), collected when the disease was refractory, from a patient treated with antithyroid drugs. The origin of the receptors is a female donor with Graves disease.

This clonotype has a count of ten or more. The chain has TRBV11-2 and TRBJ1-1; D is undetermined. With 2 bases removed from V and 2 bases from J, the gap between germline ends came to 3 bases. Germline assignment: CDR1 SGHAT and CDR2 FQNNGV. There are 12 residues in the CDR3. Written as DNA, the CDR3 is TGTGCCAGCAGCTTAATAAACACTGAAGCTTTCTTT. It codes for CASSLINTEAFF.

This clonotype occurred many times. The CDR3 loop reads CASNSLTRFYEQYF. The CDR3 bases are TGTGCCAGCAATTCGCTGACTAGATTCTACGAGCAGTACTTC. The rearrangement uses TRBV28 and TRBJ2-7, with D tentatively TRBD2 (6 bases). This CDR3 spans 14 amino acids. Trimming stripped 7 bases from V and 3 bases from J, with 16 bases between. The germline V gene encodes CDR1 MDHEN and CDR2 SYDVKM.

To note about this clonotype: This sequence may be a read error, since a much larger clone differs from it by one base. V usage is TRBV12-3 or TRBV12-4 and J usage is TRBJ1-1; tentatively, D is TRBD1 (6 bases). Trimming cost V 7 bases and J 0 bases, with 12 bases left between them. This CDR3 contains 14 residues. DNA for the CDR3: TGTGCCAGCAATCCAGACAGGATGAACACTGAAGCTTTCTTT. Its translation is CASNPDRMNTEAFF.

The sample holds many counts of this clonotype. One end of the junction fails to match germline, which may point to a read error. The chain links TRBV12-3 or TRBV12-4 to TRBJ1-2, with D possibly being TRBD1 (6 bases). This CDR3 is 16 amino acids long. DNA for the CDR3: TGTGCCAGCCGTTTCGGGGCGGGGGGCCCCAGCTATGGCTACACCTTC. Translated, it gives CASRFGAGGPSYGYTF.

This clonotype has at least ten counts. The gene calls are TRBV20-1 and TRBJ2-7, with D perhaps TRBD2 (6 bases). V lost 6 bases, J lost 2 bases, and 17 bases lay in between. This CDR3 spans 14 amino acids. CDR1 and CDR2 from the germline V gene are DFQATT and SNEGSKA (reference sequence). The CDR3 loop reads CSALRGAGAYEQYF. CDR3 nucleotide sequence: TGCAGTGCCCTGAGGGGAGCGGGTGCCTACGAGCAGTACTTC.

V usage is TRBV6-5 and J usage is TRBJ1-6; the D gene is possibly TRBD1 (5 bases). The CDR3 spans 18 residues. V lost 2 bases and J 4 bases, leaving 18 bases between the germline ends. Germline CDR1 is MNHEY and CDR2 is SVGAGI. The CDR3 DNA follows: TGTGCCAGCAGTTACAGCGGGGGGGGGGGGAGGTATAATTCACCCCTCCACTTT. Translating gives CASSYSGGGGRYNSPLHF.

Points on this clonotype: This sequence may be a read error, since a much larger clone differs from it by one base. The chain is built from TRBV6-2 or TRBV6-3 and TRBJ1-5, with D perhaps TRBD1 (5 bases). CDR1 and CDR2 from the germline V gene are MNHEY and SVGEGT. The CDR3 has 14 residues. The germline V and J ends were trimmed by 9 bases and 5 bases, with 17 bases remaining between them. DNA for the CDR3: TGTGCCAGAAGTCTGAACCGGGGCGATCAGCCCCAGCATTTT. Translation: CARSLNRGDQPQHF.

This chain links TRBV18 with TRBJ1-4, with D possibly matching TRBD1 (5 bases). Trimming took 6 bases from V and 8 from J, leaving 16 bases between them. The CDR3 has 14 amino acids. Germline V gene lookup returns CDR1 KGHSH and CDR2 LQKENI. The CDR3 reads CASSSTRGGEKLFF. CDR3 sequence (DNA): TGTGCCAGCTCGAGCACGCGGGGCGGGGAAAAACTGTTTTTT.

This clonotype was recorded a few times. The V and J genes are TRBV12-3 or TRBV12-4 and TRBJ1-3, with D maybe TRBD1 (6 bases). This CDR3 spans 16 amino acids. V was cut by 6 bases and J by 4 bases, with 19 bases left in between. The CDR3 nucleotides are TGTGCCAGCAGCTGGGGCGGACAGCTACGGGGAAACACCATATATTTT. Residues: CASSWGGQLRGNTIYF.

This clonotype was seen many times. This chain connects TRBV11-2 to TRBJ1-1; D is unclear. CDR1 and CDR2 (germline): SGHAT, FQNNGV. This CDR3 has 17 amino acids. V lost 8 bases and J 3 bases, leaving 25 bases between the germline ends. For the CDR3, the DNA is TGTGCCAGCGCCGGCCGGTGGTCCTCCCGGCGGGACACTGAAGCTTTCTTT. Translated: CASAGRWSSRRDTEAFF.

This clonotype was recorded at least ten times. The rearrangement joins TRBV20-1 to TRBJ1-1; D is unclear. This CDR3 has 15 amino acids. The ends were cut back, 0 bases at V and 0 bases at J, with 11 bases in the middle. From germline, CDR1 is DFQATT and CDR2 SNEGSKA (reference sequence). CDR3 sequence: CSARDVQVVNTEAFF. CDR3 DNA: TGCAGTGCTAGAGATGTGCAGGTGGTGAACACTGAAGCTTTCTTT.

This clonotype was recorded at least ten times. The genes are TRBV11-2 and TRBJ1-1; D remains unclear. The germline CDR1 and CDR2 sequences are SGHAT and FQNNGV. The V end lost 5 bases, the J end lost 3 bases, and 7 bases lay between the germline ends. The CDR3 covers 12 residues. The CDR3 here is CASSGWDTEAFF. CDR3 DNA: TGTGCCAGCAGCGGCTGGGACACTGAAGCTTTCTTT. Combining the CDR3 with reference TRBV11-2 and TRBJ1-1 gives the whole variable domain EAGVAQSPRYKIIEKRQSVAFWCNPISGHATLYWYQQILGQGPKLLIQFQNNGVVDDSQLPKDRFSAERLKGVDSTLKIQPAKLEDSAVYLCASSGWDTEAFFGQGTRLTVV.

This clonotype showed up many times. The rearrangement uses TRBV15 and TRBJ1-5; D is ambiguous. Between the trimmed V and J ends, which lost 2 bases and 5 bases, there was a span of 19 bases. Germline CDR1 LNHNV, CDR2 YYDKDF (reference sequence). This CDR3 comprises 17 residues. The CDR3 nucleotides are TGTGCCACCAGCAGAACTCCGGGAGCCCCTAGGGATCAGCCCCAGCATTTT. Translated, it gives CATSRTPGAPRDQPQHF.

CDR3 amino acids: CASSFGLYNEQFF. CDR3 nucleotides: TGTGCCAGCAGCTTCGGGCTCTACAATGAGCAGTTCTTC. The V gene is TRBV7-2, the J gene TRBJ2-1; D unclear. V gave up 3 bases and J gave up 3 bases, with 6 bases separating them. Looked up from germline, CDR1 is SGHTA and CDR2 is FQGNSA. The CDR3 loop spans 13 amino acids.

This clonotype was counted at least ten times. This chain uses TRBV4-3 with TRBJ2-2; 7 bases line up with TRBD1. With V trimmed by 2 bases and J by 7 bases, 4 bases remained unmatched. This CDR3 is 14 amino acids long. The germline V gene has CDR1 LGHNA and CDR2 YSLEER. The CDR3 DNA reads as TGCGCCAGCAGCCAACAAACAGGGGACGGGGAGCTGTTTTTT. Its translation: CASSQQTGDGELFF.

This sequence joins TRBV6-1 and TRBJ2-3; TRBD2 aligns across 8 bases. V was clipped by 5 bases and J by 3 bases; unmatched bases: 7. CDR1 and CDR2 (germline): MNHNS, SASEGT. There are 15 residues in the CDR3. CDR3 loop: CASSPTSGLTDTQYF. The CDR3 DNA follows: TGTGCCAGCAGTCCCACTAGCGGACTGACAGATACGCAGTATTTT.

This clonotype was observed at least ten times. J is TRBJ2-5 and V is TRBV11-2; TRBD1 matches at 9 bases. V lost 0 bases and J lost 1; bases outside the gene matches: 9. CDR1 and CDR2 from the germline V gene are SGHAT and FQNNGV. CDR3 length equals 18 residues. This chain's CDR3 is CASSLDGLGTGIQETQYF. Written as DNA, the CDR3 is TGTGCCAGCAGCTTAGATGGCTTGGGGACAGGGATCCAAGAGACCCAGTACTTC.

This clonotype was detected ten times or more. This rearrangement joins TRBV5-1 to TRBJ1-1; tentatively, D is TRBD1 (5 bases). The CDR3 length is 15 residues. Trimming cost V 0 bases and J 1 base, with 10 bases left between them. Germline CDR1 reads SGHRS; CDR2 reads YFSETQ. CDR3 region: CASSLDSGSNTEAFF. The CDR3 bases are TGCGCCAGCAGCTTGGATTCAGGGTCGAACACTGAAGCTTTCTTT.

This clonotype was detected many times. The germline gene is not matched at one end of the junction; a read error may be the cause. The rearrangement uses TRBV3-1 and TRBJ2-7, with 10 nucleotides matching TRBD2. The CDR3 is 16 amino acids. Germline V lookup: CDR1 LGHDT, CDR2 YNNKEL (reference sequence). The DNA of the CDR3 is TGTGCCAGCACCCAAGGTCGGCTAGCGGGAGTGGGTGAGCAGTACTTC. This translates into CASTQGRLAGVGEQYF.